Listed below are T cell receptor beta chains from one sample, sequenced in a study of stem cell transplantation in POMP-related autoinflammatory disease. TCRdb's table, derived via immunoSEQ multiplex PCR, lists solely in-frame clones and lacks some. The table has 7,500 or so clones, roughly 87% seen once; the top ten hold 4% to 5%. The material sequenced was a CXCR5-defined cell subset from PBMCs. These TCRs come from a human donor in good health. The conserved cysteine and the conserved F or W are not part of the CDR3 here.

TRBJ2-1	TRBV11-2	ASSPVTGWGLKNEQF
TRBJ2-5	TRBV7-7	ASSPRVQETQY
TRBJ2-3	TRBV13	ASSIRGADTQY
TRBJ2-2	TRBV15	ATKQGGASGELF
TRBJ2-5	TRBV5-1	ASSTGLAGQETQY
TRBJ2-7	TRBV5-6	ASSLGQATREQY
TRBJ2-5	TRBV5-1	ASSFQGTSLGETQY
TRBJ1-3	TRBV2	ASSSGATSGNTIY
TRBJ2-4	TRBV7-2	ASSLASTGRGAKNIQY
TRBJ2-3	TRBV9	ASSVVGQGATDTQY
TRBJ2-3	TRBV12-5	ASGLLDTQY
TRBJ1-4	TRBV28	ASSFGTGGGGEKLF
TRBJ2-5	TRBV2	ASSENLAGQETQY
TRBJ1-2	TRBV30	AWRFPGLPYGYT
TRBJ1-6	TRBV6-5	ASSYAGGSYNSPLH
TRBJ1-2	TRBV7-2	ASSPPPGQGARDT
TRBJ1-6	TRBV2	ASTALLSSSYNSPLH
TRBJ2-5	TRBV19	ASSIGTGLGTQY
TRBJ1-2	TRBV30	AWSPGQGDYT
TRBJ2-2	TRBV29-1	SVGTRSNTGELF
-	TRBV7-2	ASSLEDSYEQY
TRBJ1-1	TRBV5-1	ASSLLSVNTEAF
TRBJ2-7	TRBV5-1	ASSLTTGSYEQY
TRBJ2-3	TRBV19	ASNLLSGGATDTQY
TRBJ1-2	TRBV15	ATSRGAGGYT
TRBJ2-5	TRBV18	ASSPGGLETQY
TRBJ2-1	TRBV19	ASRRTGGNNEQF
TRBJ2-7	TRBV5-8	ASSLGQGSTYEQY
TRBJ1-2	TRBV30	AWSVKRGVHGYT
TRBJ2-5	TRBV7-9	ASSTPWRGQETQY
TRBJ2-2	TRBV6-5	ASSYFSQGELF
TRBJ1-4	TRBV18	ASSPRTGGSEKLF
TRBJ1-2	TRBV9	ASSVVTTANYGYT
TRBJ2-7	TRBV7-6	ASSLAGGNSYEQY
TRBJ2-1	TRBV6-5	ASRDTYNEQF
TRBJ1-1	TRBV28	ASSKNTEAF
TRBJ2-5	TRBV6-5	ASRTGLKTQY